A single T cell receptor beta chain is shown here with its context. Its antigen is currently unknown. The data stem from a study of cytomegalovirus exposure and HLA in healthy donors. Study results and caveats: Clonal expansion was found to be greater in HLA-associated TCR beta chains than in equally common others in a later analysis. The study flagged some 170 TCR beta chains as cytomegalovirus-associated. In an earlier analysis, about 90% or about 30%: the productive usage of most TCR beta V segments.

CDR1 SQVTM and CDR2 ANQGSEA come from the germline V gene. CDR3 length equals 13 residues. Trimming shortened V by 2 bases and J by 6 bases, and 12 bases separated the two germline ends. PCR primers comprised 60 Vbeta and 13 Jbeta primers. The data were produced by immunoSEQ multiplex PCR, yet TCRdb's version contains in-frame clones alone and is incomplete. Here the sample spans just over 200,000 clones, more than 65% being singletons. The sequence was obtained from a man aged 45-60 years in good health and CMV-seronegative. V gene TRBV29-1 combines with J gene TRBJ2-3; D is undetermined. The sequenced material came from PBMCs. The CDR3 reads CSVEMGPPDTQYF. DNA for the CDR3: TGCAGCGTTGAAATGGGCCCCCCGGATACGCAGTATTTT.